One sample yielded the 27 T cell receptor beta chains listed below, sequenced in a study of blood T cell repertoires in COVID-19. The method was immunoSEQ multiplex PCR; TCRdb's version includes in-frame clones alone and lacks a portion of them. The sample shows roughly 320,000 clones, roughly 86% of them seen only once. Specimen: peripheral blood. These receptors all stem from a man between 65 and 79 years old with acute or convalescent COVID-19.

The rearrangement joins TRBV6-2 or TRBV6-3 to TRBJ1-1, with unresolved D. V was shortened by 2 bases and J by 5 bases, with 9 bases between the two germline ends. Germline V lookup: CDR1 MNHEY, CDR2 SVGEGT. This CDR3 region has 13 residues. CDR3 DNA sequence: TGTGCCAGCAGTTACACGGGAAAAACTGAAGCTTTCTTT. It codes for CASSYTGKTEAFF.

The J gene is TRBJ2-3, the V gene TRBV29-1; the match to TRBD1 covers 9 bases. J gave up 1 base and V 7 bases, and 6 bases lay outside the gene matches. Germline V gene sequence: CDR1 SQVTM, CDR2 ANQGSEA. The CDR3 is 14 residues long. CDR3 sequence: CSGQGGWGTDTQYF. CDR3 DNA: TGCAGCGGACAGGGGGGATGGGGCACAGATACGCAGTATTTT.

The sample holds a few counts of this clone. The chain combines TRBV11-1 with TRBJ2-2, with D possibly TRBD2 on 6 matching bases. Per the germline V gene, CDR1 is SGHAT and CDR2 is FQDESV (reference sequence). CDR3 length: 14 amino acids. V gave up 0 bases and J gave up 5 bases, with 7 bases separating them. CDR3 coding DNA: TGTGCCAGCAGCTTAGCGGGGGGAACCGGGGAGCTGTTTTTT. Translated, it gives CASSLAGGTGELFF.

V usage is TRBV7-5 and J usage is TRBJ1-6; the table's D call of TRBD1 was not tested on the DNA. TRBV7-5 has pseudogene status. CDR3 length: 14 amino acids. The CDR3 loop is CVRIIWTGESPLHF. CDR3 bases: TGTGTCAGAATAATCTGGACAGGGGAGTCACCCCTCCACTTT.

The V and J genes are TRBV7-9 and TRBJ1-2, with D possibly matching TRBD1 (6 bases). The length of the CDR3 is 13 residues. Germline assignment: CDR1 SEHNR and CDR2 FQNEAQ (reference sequence). V shed 2 bases and J shed 5 bases, with 9 bases lying between them. The CDR3 DNA sequence: TGTGCCAGCAGCTTACAGGGGCTTTATGGCTACACCTTC. This sequence encodes CASSLQGLYGYTF. The full variable domain, rest sourced from reference TRBV7-9 and TRBJ1-2, is DTGVSQNPRHKITKRGQNVTFRCDPISEHNRLYWYRQTLGQGPEFLTYFQNEAQLEKSRLLSDRFSAERPKGSFSTLEIQRTEQGDSAMYLCASSLQGLYGYTFGSGTRLTVV.

The V call is TRBV28, the J call TRBJ2-7, with 8 bases aligning to TRBD1. This CDR3 is built from 15 residues. V trimming: 5 bases; J trimming: 0 bases; junction bases outside the gene matches: 6. Germline CDR1 MDHEN, CDR2 SYDVKM. CDR3 sequence reads: CASSGGTGVSYEQYF. In DNA, the CDR3 is TGTGCCAGCAGTGGAGGGACAGGAGTCTCCTACGAGCAGTACTTC.

The chain couples TRBV3-1 (or the pseudogene TRBV3-2) to TRBJ1-5; D ambiguous. This CDR3 comprises 13 residues. Trimming left V 2 bases short and J 7 bases short, with 9 bases between. The germline gives CDR1 LGHDT, CDR2 YNNKEL (reference sequence). CDR3 region: CASSQSTRQPQHF. For the CDR3, the DNA is TGTGCCAGCAGCCAATCGACGCGGCAGCCCCAGCATTTT.

V is TRBV4-1 and J is TRBJ2-3, with 9 bases matching TRBD2. This CDR3 is 15 amino acids long. CDR1 and CDR2 (germline): MGHRA, YSYEKL. V lost 5 bases, J lost 1 base, and 4 bases stayed unmatched. CDR3 region: CASSTIAGGTDTQYF. DNA for the CDR3: TGCGCCAGCAGCACGATAGCGGGGGGCACAGATACGCAGTATTTT.

V gene TRBV20-1 combines with J gene TRBJ1-2; D unclear. The CDR3 runs to 11 residues. Trimming left V 2 bases short and J 5 bases short, with 6 bases between. Germline loops: CDR1 DFQATT, CDR2 SNEGSKA (reference sequence). DNA of the CDR3: TGCAGTGCTAGATTCAGTTATGGCTACACCTTC. As protein: CSARFSYGYTF.

The rearrangement uses TRBV27 and TRBJ2-1; D might be TRBD2 (6 bases). Germline CDR1 MNHEY, CDR2 SMNVEV (reference sequence). V dropped 0 bases and J dropped 12 bases, with 12 bases sitting between them. The CDR3 contains 13 residues. The CDR3: CASSLSGGGRQFF. As DNA, the CDR3 is TGTGCCAGCAGTTTATCGGGGGGAGGTAGGCAGTTCTTC.

The V gene is TRBV2, the J gene TRBJ2-1; possibly TRBD2 for D (5 bases). Germline values: CDR1 SNHLY, CDR2 FYNNEI. This CDR3 region has 13 residues. V was trimmed by 7 bases and J by 3 bases, leaving 10 bases between them. The CDR3 protein is CASNSLVYNEQFF. Here the CDR3 DNA reads TGTGCCAGCAATTCACTAGTCTACAATGAGCAGTTCTTC. The whole variable domain, remainder taken from reference TRBV2 and TRBJ2-1, is EPEVTQTPSHQVTQMGQEVILRCVPISNHLYFYWYRQILGQKVEFLVSFYNNEISEKSEIFDDQFSVERPDGSNFTLKIRSTKLEDSAMYFCASNSLVYNEQFFGPGTRLTVL.

DNA of the CDR3: TGTGCCAGCAGTGAATTCCAAACCTACGAGCAGTACTTC. It is translated as CASSEFQTYEQYF. The genes are TRBV6-1 and TRBJ2-7; D not certain. V gave up 2 bases and J gave up 2 bases, with 7 bases separating them. Germline loops: CDR1 MNHNS, CDR2 SASEGT. The CDR3 contains 13 residues.

The V call is TRBV6-2 or TRBV6-3, the J call TRBJ1-1; D is ambiguous. Germline assignment: CDR1 MNHEY and CDR2 SVGEGT. The CDR3 runs 15 residues. V dropped 3 bases and J dropped 4 bases, with 15 bases sitting between them. This CDR3 reads CASSYGLRISTEAFF. DNA for the CDR3: TGTGCCAGCAGTTATGGACTAAGAATTTCCACTGAAGCTTTCTTT.

The V call is TRBV30, the J call TRBJ2-7; 7 nucleotides align to TRBD1. The CDR3 covers 11 residues. Germline values: CDR1 GTSNPN, CDR2 SVGIG (reference sequence). V shed 5 bases and J 4 bases; nucleotides not matched to a gene: 2. DNA of the CDR3: TGTGCCTGGTCACAGGGGTACGAGCAGTACTTC. Translating gives CAWSQGYEQYF.

The chain is built from TRBV19 and TRBJ2-7, with 8 bases that match TRBD1. The CDR3 contains 15 residues. V lost 4 bases, J lost 2 bases, and 7 bases stayed unmatched. Germline CDR1 is LNHDA and CDR2 is SQIVND (reference sequence). The CDR3 bases are TGTGCCAGTAGTAGCTATAGACAGGGGACCTACGAGCAGTACTTC. Protein sequence: CASSSYRQGTYEQYF.

The chain is built from TRBV18 and TRBJ1-1, with a possible D match to TRBD1 (5 bases). Germline CDR1 reads KGHSH; CDR2 reads LQKENI. V shed 3 bases and J shed 3 bases, with 17 bases lying between them. The CDR3 runs 16 residues. The CDR3 sequence is CASSPRGAGSDTEAFF. The CDR3 DNA follows: TGTGCCAGCTCACCTCGTGGCGCAGGGTCGGACACTGAAGCTTTCTTT.

The CDR3: CASSLYPGELFF. CDR3 coding DNA: TGTGCCAGCAGCCTCTATCCCGGGGAGCTGTTTTTT. The V gene is TRBV7-9, the J gene TRBJ2-2; D gene uncertain. Looked up from germline, CDR1 is SEHNR and CDR2 is FQNEAQ (reference sequence). The CDR3 runs 12 residues. Between the trimmed V and J ends, which lost 5 bases and 6 bases, there was a span of 7 bases.

The genes are TRBV28 and TRBJ1-2, with TRBD1 as a possible D gene (6 bases). Trimming removed 3 bases at V and 6 bases at J, with 14 bases between. The CDR3 has 14 amino acids. The V gene's germline CDR1 is MDHEN and CDR2 SYDVKM. CDR3 DNA sequence: TGTGCCAGCAGTTTGGGCAGCAGGGGAAATGGCTACACCTTC. The encoded protein is CASSLGSRGNGYTF.

The chain couples TRBV6-5 to TRBJ2-7; 9 nucleotides agree with TRBD1. V lost 2 bases to trimming and J lost 5 bases; unmatched junction nucleotides: 4. CDR3 length: 14 amino acids. CDR1 and CDR2 (germline): MNHEY, SVGAGI. The CDR3 DNA follows: TGTGCCAGCAGTTACGGACAGGGGTGGCACGAGCAGTACTTC. Its protein is CASSYGQGWHEQYF.

The chain carries TRBV5-1 and TRBJ2-7; D may be TRBD1 (5 bases). V was shortened by 0 bases and J by 3 bases, with 7 bases between the two germline ends. This CDR3 spans 13 amino acids. CDR1 is SGHRS, CDR2 YFSETQ, per germline. The CDR3 region is CASSLDQGYEQYF. Written as DNA, the CDR3 is TGCGCCAGCAGCTTGGACCAGGGCTACGAGCAGTACTTC.

V and J are TRBV12-1 and TRBJ2-1; whether TRBD2, the table's D call, matches the DNA was not checked. TRBV12-1 is reported as a pseudogene. The CDR3 sequence is 16 residues long. The CDR3 DNA sequence: TGTGCCAGCAGCTGTGAGAGAGCGGGGGCTTGCAATGAGCAGTTCTTC. Translating it yields CASSCERAGACNEQFF.

This chain joins TRBV5-5 and TRBJ2-1; maybe TRBD1 (5 bases). The CDR3 sequence is 12 residues long. The germline V gene encodes CDR1 SGHKS and CDR2 YYEKEE (reference sequence). Trimming removed 3 bases at V and 8 bases at J, with 9 bases between. CDR3 loop: CASSSQGYEQFF. DNA of the CDR3: TGTGCCAGCAGCTCCCAGGGCTATGAGCAGTTCTTC.

The genes are TRBV5-4 and TRBJ2-7, with a weak D call TRBD2 (6 bases). CDR1 is SGHNT and CDR2 is YYREEE in the germline V gene (reference sequence). The germline V and J ends were trimmed by 4 bases and 2 bases, with 16 bases remaining between them. This CDR3 comprises 15 residues. The CDR3 protein is CASSPRGGGTYEQYF. In DNA, the CDR3 is TGTGCCAGCAGCCCAAGGGGCGGAGGGACCTACGAGCAGTACTTC.

This clone showed up many times. This chain connects TRBV24-1 to TRBJ1-6, with D perhaps TRBD1 (5 bases). Germline-derived CDR1 and CDR2 are KGHDR and SFDVKD. V lost 6 bases, J lost 9 bases, and 11 bases lay in between. The CDR3 runs 13 residues. This chain's CDR3 is CATSPRVGSPLHF. The CDR3 region has the DNA TGTGCCACCAGTCCCAGGGTCGGTTCACCCCTCCACTTT.

The chain is built from TRBV5-1 and TRBJ2-1; a weak D match, TRBD2 (6 bases). V lost 10 bases and J 4 bases, leaving 12 bases between the germline ends. The CDR3 contains 12 residues. The V gene's germline CDR1 is SGHRS and CDR2 YFSETQ. The CDR3 region is CASGDPYNEQFF. CDR3 nucleotides: TGCGCCTCGGGGGATCCGTACAATGAGCAGTTCTTC.

This clone turned up a few times. The V gene is TRBV2, the J gene TRBJ2-7; TRBD2 agrees at 7 bases. CDR1 is SNHLY, CDR2 FYNNEI, per germline. CDR3 length equals 16 residues. V lost 3 bases and J lost 4; bases outside the gene matches: 12. DNA of the CDR3: TGTGCCAGCAGTGACCCCGGACTAGGCAAGGGGTACGAGCAGTACTTC. Translating it yields CASSDPGLGKGYEQYF.

The CDR3 bases are TGTGCCACAAGAAATGGACTGACTCCTAACACTGAAGCTTTCTTT. This sequence encodes CATRNGLTPNTEAFF. This sequence joins TRBV6-5 and TRBJ1-1; D uncertain. This CDR3 is built from 15 residues. Per the germline V gene, CDR1 is MNHEY and CDR2 is SVGAGI. With 10 bases removed from V and 2 bases from J, the gap between germline ends came to 20 bases.